Shown below are 23 T cell receptor beta chains from a single sample sequenced in a study of T cell responses to AZD1222 COVID-19 vaccine. Profiled with immunoSEQ multiplex PCR; TCRdb holds only in-frame clones, not every one. The sample has 160,000 or so clones, approximately 91% seen once. This material consisted of peripheral blood, taken 28 days after the second AZD1222 dose. The receptor set was obtained from an adult who received the AZD1222 COVID-19 vaccine.

The chain is built from TRBV5-1 and TRBJ2-5; 8 bases line up with TRBD1. Germline trimming cut 4 bases from V and 4 bases from J; bases unmatched to any gene: 3. CDR3 length: 13 amino acids. Germline V gives CDR1 SGHRS, CDR2 YFSETQ. CDR3 bases: TGCGCCAGCAGCCGAGACAGGGGAGAGACCCAGTACTTC. It is translated as CASSRDRGETQYF. Looking up the rest from reference TRBV5-1 and TRBJ2-5 gives the full variable domain: KAGVTQTPRYLIKTRGQQVTLSCSPISGHRSVSWYQQTPGQGLQFLFEYFSETQRNKGNFPGRFSGRQFSNSRSEMNVSTLELGDSALYLCASSRDRGETQYFGPGTRLLVL.

The V and J genes are TRBV14 and TRBJ2-5; D gene unclear. Per the germline V gene, CDR1 is SGHDN and CDR2 is FVKESK. The germline V and J ends were trimmed by 1 base and 1 base, with 7 bases remaining between them. The CDR3 extends over 14 amino acids. The CDR3 spells CASSQASLQETQYF. Here the CDR3 DNA reads TGTGCCAGCAGCCAAGCGTCGCTCCAAGAGACCCAGTACTTC.

The rearrangement joins TRBV27 to TRBJ2-7; D is ambiguous. The germline CDR1 and CDR2 sequences are MNHEY and SMNVEV (reference sequence). The length of the CDR3 is 15 residues. V was shortened by 6 bases and J by 0 bases, with 15 bases between the two germline ends. The chain's CDR3 is CASRPLAASSYEQYF. The CDR3 DNA is TGTGCCAGCAGGCCCCTGGCGGCTAGCTCCTACGAGCAGTACTTC.

The chain recombines TRBV30 with TRBJ1-3; D gene unclear. The V gene lost 0 bases and the J gene lost 6 bases, with 6 bases spanning the gap. The CDR3 spans 12 residues. Germline-derived CDR1 and CDR2 are GTSNPN and SVGIG (reference sequence). CDR3 loop: CAWSVLENTIYF. The CDR3 coding sequence is TGTGCCTGGAGTGTCCTTGAAAACACCATATATTTT.

The gene calls are TRBV30 and TRBJ1-6; 8 bases match TRBD1. Germline V gene sequence: CDR1 GTSNPN, CDR2 SVGIG (reference sequence). The V gene end was trimmed by 7 bases and the J gene end by 7 bases; junction bases not matched to a gene: 9. The length of the CDR3 is 14 residues. In DNA form, the CDR3 reads TGTGCCTCCTCGCCGGGACAGGTCAATTCACCCCTCCACTTT. Amino acid sequence: CASSPGQVNSPLHF.

This clone was detected once. The chain is built from TRBV27 and TRBJ2-3; unclear D gene. The CDR3 length is 16 residues. V was pared by 5 bases and J by 4 bases, with 19 bases between. Germline V CDR1 and CDR2: MNHEY, SMNVEV (reference sequence). In DNA, the CDR3 is TGTGCCAGCAGTACCCAAGGAAGAGCCGGCGCAGATACGCAGTATTTT. Residues: CASSTQGRAGADTQYF.

The V and J genes are TRBV7-2 and TRBJ2-7, with D perhaps being TRBD1 or TRBD2 (5 bases each). CDR3 length: 15 residues. V gave up 2 bases and J gave up 6 bases, with 17 bases separating them. Germline assignment: CDR1 SGHTA and CDR2 FQGNSA. CDR3 amino acids: CASSLLVGRAGEQYF. Here the CDR3 DNA reads TGTGCCAGCAGCTTATTGGTTGGCAGGGCGGGCGAGCAGTACTTC.

The rearrangement joins TRBV6-5 to TRBJ1-1; D not certain. Per germline, CDR1 MNHEY and CDR2 SVGAGI. V was clipped by 11 bases and J by 1 base, with 8 bases between them. The CDR3 runs 11 residues. The CDR3 spells CAAGENTEAFF. CDR3 bases: TGTGCCGCAGGCGAGAACACTGAAGCTTTCTTT.

The gene calls are TRBV11-2 and TRBJ2-7, with D possibly being TRBD2 (7 bases). Germline CDR1 and CDR2: SGHAT and FQNNGV. With 0 bases removed from V and 3 bases from J, the gap between germline ends came to 12 bases. The CDR3 covers 15 residues. CDR3: CASSLDSGGHYEQYF. In DNA form, the CDR3 reads TGTGCCAGCAGCTTAGATTCGGGGGGACACTACGAGCAGTACTTC.

This sequence joins TRBV3-1 (or the pseudogene TRBV3-2) and TRBJ1-1; weak D call: TRBD1 (5 bases). Germline V lookup: CDR1 LGHDT, CDR2 YNNKEL (reference sequence). The CDR3 runs to 15 residues. V gave up 1 base and J gave up 7 bases, with 16 bases separating them. For the CDR3, the DNA is TGTGCCAGCAGCCAAGGACGGGTTGGGGGGGGTGAAGCTTTCTTT. It yields the protein CASSQGRVGGGEAFF.

J is TRBJ2-1 and V is TRBV30; 8 nucleotides align to TRBD2. The CDR3 has 15 residues. Germline V CDR1 and CDR2: GTSNPN, SVGIG (reference sequence). V trimming: 3 bases; J trimming: 7 bases; junction bases outside the gene matches: 11. The CDR3 DNA reads TGTGCCTGGAGCGGGGGGGCCGGTGATGGGAATGAGCAGTTCTTC. Residues: CAWSGGAGDGNEQFF.

This chain links TRBV7-2 with TRBJ2-7; D assignment may be TRBD1 or TRBD2 (5 bases each). The CDR3 is 15 residues long. The V gene lost 5 bases and the J gene lost 2 bases, with 16 bases spanning the gap. CDR1 SGHTA and CDR2 FQGNSA come from the germline V gene. The DNA for the CDR3 is TGTGCCAGCAGCCACTCCCAGGTGGGGGCCTACGAGCAGTACTTC. It specifies CASSHSQVGAYEQYF. Full variable domain (rest looked up from reference TRBV7-2 and TRBJ2-7): GAGVSQSPSNKVTEKGKDVELRCDPISGHTALYWYRQSLGQGLEFLIYFQGNSAPDKSGLPSDRFSAERTGGSVSTLTIQRTQQEDSAVYLCASSHSQVGAYEQYFGPGTRLTVT.

Here the CDR3 DNA reads TGTGCCACCAGTGATTCTCTGGACAGCCGCCGTGGCTACACCTTC. This encodes CATSDSLDSRRGYTF. The rearrangement links TRBV24-1 to TRBJ1-2; TRBD1 might be the D (6 bases). The CDR3 has 15 amino acids. Germline CDR1 is KGHDR and CDR2 is SFDVKD. Trimming pared 2 bases from V and 7 bases from J, leaving 16 bases between.

The gene calls are TRBV4-1 and TRBJ2-5; 10 bases line up with TRBD2. The CDR3 has 16 amino acids. Germline V gene sequence: CDR1 MGHRA, CDR2 YSYEKL. V shed 5 bases and J 5 bases; nucleotides not matched to a gene: 11. DNA for the CDR3: TGCGCCAGCAGCGAACGGGCTAGCGGGGGTTGGGAGACCCAGTACTTC. Amino acids: CASSERASGGWETQYF.

The chain joins TRBV4-1 to TRBJ2-2; no reliable D call. The CDR3 spans 12 residues. The V gene's germline CDR1 is MGHRA and CDR2 YSYEKL. V lost 1 base and J lost 6, with 3 bases in between. The CDR3 reads CASSQVAGELFF. Here the CDR3 DNA reads TGCGCCAGCAGCCAAGTCGCCGGGGAGCTGTTTTTT.

This chain connects TRBV6-5 to TRBJ2-3; D gene uncertain. Germline values: CDR1 MNHEY, CDR2 SVGAGI. Trimming shortened V by 6 bases and J by 3 bases, and 13 bases separated the two germline ends. The CDR3 has 14 amino acids. The DNA of the CDR3 is TGTGCCAGCAGACGGGCCACCGGGACAGATACGCAGTATTTT. It codes for CASRRATGTDTQYF.

The chain recombines TRBV11-2 with TRBJ2-1, with 13 bases fitting TRBD2. The J segment lost 8 bases and the V segment lost 3 bases, leaving 4 bases of the junction unmatched. Germline CDR1 and CDR2: SGHAT and FQNNGV. The length of the CDR3 is 15 residues. CDR3 in DNA: TGTGCCAGCAGCTTTACTAGCGGGAGGGCCGATGAGCAGTTCTTC. Residues: CASSFTSGRADEQFF.

This chain links TRBV4-2 with TRBJ2-1; D gene unclear. Between the trimmed V and J ends, which lost 4 bases and 1 base, there was a span of 11 bases. This CDR3 region has 15 residues. The germline CDR1 and CDR2 sequences are LGHNA and YNFKEQ. The DNA for the CDR3 is TGTGCCAGCAGCCCCACCCCTGATTCCTACAATGAGCAGTTCTTC. It translates to CASSPTPDSYNEQFF.

The chain employs TRBV5-8 and TRBJ1-5; a possible D gene is TRBD1 (6 bases). The CDR3 runs 15 residues. The ends were cut back, 4 bases at V and 0 bases at J, with 11 bases in the middle. Germline CDR1 reads SGHTS; CDR2 reads YDEGEE. The CDR3 loop is CASSQGQHSNQPQHF. In nucleotides, the CDR3 is TGTGCCAGCAGCCAAGGACAGCATAGCAATCAGCCCCAGCATTTT.

V usage is TRBV18 and J usage is TRBJ2-5, with D perhaps TRBD1 or TRBD2 (5 bases each). The CDR3 is made up of 13 amino acids. The V end lost 6 bases, the J end lost 1 base, and 9 bases lay between the germline ends. From germline, CDR1 is KGHSH and CDR2 LQKENI. Here the CDR3 DNA reads TGTGCCAGCTCGGGGACCATCCAAGAGACCCAGTACTTC. It encodes CASSGTIQETQYF.

The V gene is TRBV28, the J gene TRBJ1-2; the D is unclear. Germline CDR1 MDHEN, CDR2 SYDVKM. V was clipped by 6 bases and J by 8 bases, with 16 bases between them. The CDR3 totals 13 residues. The CDR3 reads CASSPDMVRGYTF. The CDR3 DNA follows: TGTGCCAGCAGCCCTGATATGGTAAGGGGCTACACCTTC.

This clone was recorded only once. J is TRBJ1-1 and V is TRBV5-5; unclear D gene. This CDR3 is 16 amino acids long. Germline CDR1 and CDR2: SGHKS and YYEKEE (reference sequence). V was shortened by 0 bases and J by 0 bases, with 12 bases between the two germline ends. CDR3 sequence reads: CASSLAATFMNTEAFF. Written as DNA, the CDR3 is TGTGCCAGCAGCTTGGCCGCTACTTTCATGAACACTGAAGCTTTCTTT.

The chain recombines TRBV12-5 with TRBJ1-5, with 7 bases lining up with TRBD1. Germline V lookup: CDR1 LGHNT, CDR2 FRNRAP. This CDR3 region has 18 residues. With V trimmed by 0 bases and J by 2 bases, 10 bases remained unmatched. CDR3 DNA sequence: TGTGCTAGTGGTTTGGTCGTAGGGGGACAGCGTCGCAATCAGCCCCAGCATTTT. This codes for CASGLVVGGQRRNQPQHF.